The 27 T cell receptor beta chains below were found in one sample sequenced in a study of T cells after somatic rescue of genetic block. Here immunoSEQ multiplex PCR was the method, and the copy in TCRdb shows in-frame clones only, minus some. The sample lists approximately 10,000 clones, just under 80% occurring once. The sequenced sample consisted of peripheral blood mononuclear cells (PBMCs). These receptors were collected from a boy younger than 18.

A few counts support this clone. This chain connects TRBV25-1 to TRBJ2-1; no definite D call. Germline lookup yields CDR1 MGHDK and CDR2 SYGVNS. V was trimmed by 1 base and J by 8 bases, leaving 9 bases between them. The CDR3 extends over 13 amino acids. CDR3: CASSESHRDEQFF. CDR3 DNA sequence: TGTGCCAGCAGTGAATCTCATCGGGATGAGCAGTTCTTC.

This clone was observed a handful of times. This sequence joins TRBV5-1 and TRBJ2-5; no reliable D call. The CDR3 is made up of 14 amino acids. Germline V gives CDR1 SGHRS, CDR2 YFSETQ. Trimming removed 5 bases at V and 1 base at J, with 12 bases between. The CDR3 DNA reads TGCGCCAGCAGTTATTTCAGTCTCCAAGAGACCCAGTACTTC. Amino acid sequence: CASSYFSLQETQYF.

The J gene is TRBJ1-1, the V gene TRBV11-3; a possible D gene is TRBD1 (5 bases). The CDR3 consists of 18 residues. Between the trimmed V and J ends, which lost 4 bases and 3 bases, there was a span of 24 bases. Germline loops: CDR1 SGHNT, CDR2 YENEEA. Written as DNA, the CDR3 is TGTGCCAGCAGCTCTTCAACGGGACTTGTCTTGTCACACACTGAAGCTTTCTTT. As protein: CASSSSTGLVLSHTEAFF.

V and J are TRBV6-5 and TRBJ1-2, with D unclear. Trimming stripped 5 bases from V and 7 bases from J, with 14 bases between. The CDR3 loop spans 13 amino acids. In germline, CDR1 is MNHEY, CDR2 SVGAGI. CDR3 nucleotide sequence: TGTGCCAGCAGTCTCTTAGGCAGTCCTGGCTACACCTTC. It is translated as CASSLLGSPGYTF.

The chain couples TRBV27 to TRBJ2-5; TRBD1 might be the D (6 bases). From germline, CDR1 is MNHEY and CDR2 SMNVEV (reference sequence). The CDR3 is 14 amino acids. V was pared by 2 bases and J by 5 bases, with 12 bases between. The CDR3, as DNA: TGTGCCAGCAGTTTACAGGTGGGGGCGGAGACCCAGTACTTC. Protein sequence: CASSLQVGAETQYF.

This rearrangement joins TRBV6-6 to TRBJ2-1; 15 bases are a match to TRBD2. The CDR3 sequence is 15 residues long. Germline V gene sequence: CDR1 MNHNY, CDR2 SVGAGI (reference sequence). V gave up 5 bases and J gave up 8 bases; unmatched junction bases: 4. The CDR3 loop is CASSPWTSGRDEQFF. In DNA, the CDR3 is TGTGCCAGCAGTCCCTGGACTAGCGGGAGGGATGAGCAGTTCTTC.

Only a few counts were recorded for this clone. The chain combines TRBV6-5 with TRBJ1-4; D remains ambiguous. Germline values: CDR1 MNHEY, CDR2 SVGAGI. The CDR3 runs 15 residues. V shed 2 bases and J shed 2 bases, with 9 bases lying between them. CDR3 in DNA: TGTGCCAGCAGTTACCACTTGAGGACTAATGAAAAACTGTTTTTT. Protein sequence: CASSYHLRTNEKLFF.

The rearrangement uses TRBV28 and TRBJ1-2, with D perhaps matching TRBD1 (6 bases). Germline V gene data show CDR1 as MDHEN and CDR2 as SYDVKM. Trimming pared 5 bases from V and 6 bases from J, leaving 10 bases between. This CDR3 is built from 12 residues. The CDR3 sequence: CASSAHRDGYTF. The CDR3 DNA follows: TGTGCCAGCAGTGCCCACAGGGATGGCTACACCTTC.

The chain joins TRBV13 to TRBJ2-1; the match to TRBD2 covers 13 bases. Germline-derived CDR1 and CDR2 are PRHDT and FYEKMQ (reference sequence). This CDR3 contains 16 residues. V lost 5 bases to trimming and J lost 7 bases; unmatched junction nucleotides: 8. This chain's CDR3 is CASSTLAGGPRNEQFF. The CDR3 DNA follows: TGTGCCAGCAGCACACTAGCGGGGGGGCCACGAAATGAGCAGTTCTTC.

The gene calls are TRBV19 and TRBJ2-6, with D hard to call. Looked up from germline, CDR1 is LNHDA and CDR2 is SQIVND (reference sequence). The CDR3 extends over 15 amino acids. Deletions cut 1 base from V and 2 bases from J, with 6 bases between. CDR3 coding DNA: TGTGCCAGTAGTATAGCGACCCCTGGGGCCAACGTCCTGACTTTC. This sequence encodes CASSIATPGANVLTF.

V and J are TRBV2 and TRBJ2-5; D gene ambiguous. This CDR3 spans 13 amino acids. Germline loops: CDR1 SNHLY, CDR2 FYNNEI. V lost 10 bases and J 3 bases, leaving 15 bases between the germline ends. Written as DNA, the CDR3 is TGTGCCACGCAAGTGCTAGAGGAAGAGACCCAGTACTTC. Translating gives CATQVLEEETQYF.

The chain combines TRBV2 with TRBJ1-1; 9 bases are shared with TRBD1. V was pared by 5 bases and J by 6 bases, with 13 bases of the junction left unmatched. The CDR3 length is 16 residues. The germline V gene encodes CDR1 SNHLY and CDR2 FYNNEI. The CDR3 bases are TGTGCCAGCAGTCCGTCCCGGGACAGGGTTTCACCTGAAGCTTTCTTT. Translation gives CASSPSRDRVSPEAFF.

V usage is TRBV2 and J usage is TRBJ2-3; weak D call: TRBD2 (6 bases). Per germline, CDR1 SNHLY and CDR2 FYNNEI. V dropped 8 bases and J dropped 3 bases, with 12 bases sitting between them. The CDR3 contains 13 residues. CDR3 protein: CASRDSLTDTQYF. The CDR3 DNA is TGTGCCAGCCGGGACTCACTTACAGATACGCAGTATTTT. The full variable domain, in which reference TRBV2 and TRBJ2-3 provide the parts outside the CDR3, is EPEVTQTPSHQVTQMGQEVILRCVPISNHLYFYWYRQILGQKVEFLVSFYNNEISEKSEIFDDQFSVERPDGSNFTLKIRSTKLEDSAMYFCASRDSLTDTQYFGPGTRLTVL.

This clone was seen only a few times. The rearrangement joins TRBV4-2 to TRBJ2-1; 10 bases are a match to TRBD2. The CDR3 is 15 residues long. CDR1 is LGHNA, CDR2 YNFKEQ, per germline. V was pared by 1 base and J by 9 bases, with 6 bases of the junction left unmatched. The CDR3 loop is CASSQGPSGRGEQFF. CDR3 bases: TGTGCCAGCAGCCAAGGTCCTAGCGGGAGAGGTGAGCAGTTCTTC.

The chain uses TRBV7-6 and TRBJ1-5, with a tentative D call TRBD1 (6 bases). The CDR3 covers 14 residues. Germline CDR1 SGHVS, CDR2 FNYEAQ. Trimming pared 3 bases from V and 6 bases from J, leaving 12 bases between. The CDR3 is CASSLGGGGQPQHF. The CDR3 DNA sequence: TGTGCCAGCAGCTTGGGGGGAGGGGGTCAGCCCCAGCATTTT.

This clone was observed once. The chain uses TRBV5-1 and TRBJ2-3; D may correspond to TRBD1 or TRBD2 (5 bases each). In germline, CDR1 is SGHRS, CDR2 YFSETQ. The CDR3 totals 13 residues. Trimming pared 6 bases from V and 5 bases from J, leaving 13 bases between. The chain's CDR3 is CASTSTGGDTQYF. CDR3 DNA: TGCGCCAGCACCTCTACAGGAGGAGATACGCAGTATTTT.

The V and J genes are TRBV9 and TRBJ1-4; TRBD1 aligns across 7 bases. The CDR3 is made up of 14 amino acids. The trim removed 4 bases at V and 8 bases at J, leaving 8 bases unmatched. Germline values: CDR1 SGDLS, CDR2 YYNGEE. The CDR3 region has the DNA TGTGCCAGCAGCCCAGGGGGACGGAGGGAAAAACTGTTTTTT. It is translated as CASSPGGRREKLFF.

This clone has only a few counts. This chain uses TRBV9 with TRBJ2-5, with 11 bases aligning to TRBD2. The CDR3 has 15 residues. Losses at the gene ends were 3 bases for V and 5 bases for J; bases not matched to a gene: 6. Per germline, CDR1 SGDLS and CDR2 YYNGEE. CDR3 sequence reads: CASSALAGGGETQYF. Here the CDR3 DNA reads TGTGCCAGCAGCGCATTAGCGGGAGGGGGGGAGACCCAGTACTTC.

J is TRBJ2-3 and V is TRBV7-9, with unresolved D. The germline gives CDR1 SEHNR, CDR2 FQNEAQ (reference sequence). Trimming pared 2 bases from V and 6 bases from J, leaving 6 bases between. CDR3 size: 12 residues. CDR3 DNA: TGTGCCAGCAGCTTATCCGTCGATACGCAGTATTTT. As protein: CASSLSVDTQYF.

The chain uses TRBV7-2 and TRBJ1-2, with D possibly TRBD1 on 5 matching bases. Deletions cut 3 bases from V and 8 bases from J, with 7 bases between. CDR3 length: 11 amino acids. The V gene's germline CDR1 is SGHTA and CDR2 FQGNSA. CDR3 in amino acids: CASSLWGGYTF. CDR3 DNA sequence: TGTGCCAGCAGCTTGTGGGGGGGCTACACCTTC.

V usage is TRBV5-1 and J usage is TRBJ2-6; no firm D call. CDR3 length equals 15 residues. Deletions cut 0 bases from V and 4 bases from J, with 8 bases between. The germline gives CDR1 SGHRS, CDR2 YFSETQ. CDR3 nucleotides: TGCGCCAGCAGCTTGGGGGCGCTAGGGGCCAACGTCCTGACTTTC. This sequence encodes CASSLGALGANVLTF.

The chain combines TRBV7-9 with TRBJ2-5; TRBD1 agrees at 7 bases. Germline assignment: CDR1 SEHNR and CDR2 FQNEAQ (reference sequence). V dropped 3 bases and J dropped 1; count of bases not matched to a gene: 2. The CDR3 has 14 amino acids. The CDR3 protein is CASSFGQVQETQYF. DNA for the CDR3: TGTGCCAGCAGCTTCGGACAGGTCCAAGAGACCCAGTACTTC.

The chain carries TRBV9 and TRBJ2-4; D is unclear. V gave up 7 bases and J gave up 0 bases, with 11 bases separating them. CDR3 length equals 14 residues. Per germline, CDR1 SGDLS and CDR2 YYNGEE. The CDR3, as DNA: TGTGCCAGCGGCGGCCCTCTAGCCAAAAACATTCAGTACTTC. The encoded protein is CASGGPLAKNIQYF.

The chain employs TRBV2 and TRBJ2-1; 8 bases agree with TRBD1. This CDR3 contains 15 residues. Trimming took 4 bases from V and 5 from J; bases not matched to a gene: 7. Germline lookup yields CDR1 SNHLY and CDR2 FYNNEI. DNA for the CDR3: TGTGCCAGCAGTGTACTGGGACAGGTGAACAATGAGCAGTTCTTC. This encodes CASSVLGQVNNEQFF.

This clone appeared a few times. The chain couples TRBV5-1 to TRBJ2-1, with D possibly being TRBD1 (8 bases). Germline V lookup: CDR1 SGHRS, CDR2 YFSETQ. CDR3 length: 17 amino acids. V was trimmed by 4 bases and J by 1 base, leaving 18 bases between them. CDR3 amino acids: CASSLGTGGSSYNEQFF. The CDR3 DNA is TGCGCCAGCAGCCTCGGGACAGGCGGGAGTTCCTACAATGAGCAGTTCTTC.

The CDR3 spells CASSDPDSGNTIYF. The CDR3 bases are TGTGCCAGCTCTGACCCAGACTCTGGAAACACCATATATTTT. This chain uses TRBV11-3 with TRBJ1-3, with D uncertain. There are 14 residues in the CDR3. CDR1 and CDR2 from the germline V gene are SGHNT and YENEEA. V lost 8 bases, J lost 0 bases, and 11 bases lay in between.

The chain couples TRBV6-7 to TRBJ2-7; no definite D call. TRBV6-7 is treated as an ORF (open reading frame) with a function not yet certain. The CDR3 spans 14 residues. The ends were cut back, 5 bases at V and 9 bases at J, with 20 bases in the middle. The CDR3 bases are TGTGCCAGCAGTCCCCTGCAGGCCCGATCTGGGCAGTACTTC. This translates into CASSPLQARSGQYF.